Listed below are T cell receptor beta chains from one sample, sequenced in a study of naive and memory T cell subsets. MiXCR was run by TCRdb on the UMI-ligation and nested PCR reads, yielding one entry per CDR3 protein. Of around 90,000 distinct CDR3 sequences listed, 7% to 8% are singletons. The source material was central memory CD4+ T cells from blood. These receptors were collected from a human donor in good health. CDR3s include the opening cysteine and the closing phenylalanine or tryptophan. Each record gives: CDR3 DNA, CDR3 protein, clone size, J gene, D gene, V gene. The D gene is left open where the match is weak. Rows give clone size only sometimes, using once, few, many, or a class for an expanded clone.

TGTGCCTGGAGTGACAGGGTCCCCTACAATGAGCAGTTCTTC,CAWSDRVPYNEQFF,many,TRBJ2-1,.,TRBV30
TGTGCCAGCAGGGACGGTAACTATGGCTACACCTTC,CASRDGNYGYTF,.,TRBJ1-2,.,TRBV28
TGTGCCAGCAGCGCCGGGTGGACACCGGGACAGGGGACAGATACGCAGTATTTT,CASSAGWTPGQGTDTQYF,.,TRBJ2-3,TRBD1,TRBV2
TGTGCCAGCAGCGTAGCGGGAGTGGGGAGCTTGGAGCAGTTCTTC,CASSVAGVGSLEQFF,many,TRBJ2-1,TRBD2,TRBV5-4
TGTGCCAGCAGCTTAATGGGGGCGGGCATGAACACTGAAGCTTTCTTT,CASSLMGAGMNTEAFF,medium-sized,TRBJ1-1,.,TRBV7-8
TGCAGTGCTCACCGGGATCCCGATACCCAGTACTTC,CSAHRDPDTQYF,many,TRBJ2-5,.,TRBV20-1
TGTGCCAGCAGCACCTCAGATACGCAGTATTTT,CASSTSDTQYF,many,TRBJ2-3,.,TRBV7-2
TGTGCCACCGGGTCCGGTGTGGCGCAGTATTTT,CATGSGVAQYF,many,TRBJ2-3,.,TRBV12-3/TRBV12-4
TGTGCCAGCAGCTTGGATGGCGCTTCGTATAATGAGCAGTTCTTC,CASSLDGASYNEQFF,many,TRBJ2-1,.,TRBV5-5
TGTGCCAGCAGCTTGTACGGGAGCTCTGGGGCCAACGTCCTGACTTTC,CASSLYGSSGANVLTF,many,TRBJ2-6,.,TRBV5-6
TGCGCCAGCAGCGAGCCGGGCCGAACCTCTACTAACTATGGCTACACCTTC,CASSEPGRTSTNYGYTF,many,TRBJ1-2,.,TRBV4-1
TGTGCCAGCAGTTTATCACAGGGGAAGACGTACTTC,CASSLSQGKTYF,many,TRBJ2-7,TRBD1,TRBV28
TGTGCCAGCACTCAGACAGGGACCGGGGAGCTGTTTTTT,CASTQTGTGELFF,.,TRBJ2-2,TRBD1,TRBV25-1
TGTGCCAGCAGCTTAGGTGGAGGGACCAATTCACCCCTCCACTTT,CASSLGGGTNSPLHF,many,TRBJ1-6,.,TRBV7-2